These 15 T cell receptor beta chains share one sample of origin, sequenced in a study of cytomegalovirus exposure and HLA in healthy donors. PCR employed 60 Vbeta and 13 Jbeta primers. The data were produced by immunoSEQ multiplex PCR, yet TCRdb's version contains in-frame clones alone and is incomplete. The repertoire has some 200,000 clones, approximately 78% of them found once; the top ten carry 5.5% to 7%. The source material was PBMCs. These receptors originate from a woman aged 50 to 60 in good health and CMV-seropositive.

The V and J genes are TRBV5-4 and TRBJ2-6; 7 nucleotides agree with TRBD2. Germline assignment: CDR1 SGHNT and CDR2 YYREEE (reference sequence). The CDR3 spans 17 residues. Trimming cost V 0 bases and J 0 bases; bases outside gene matches: 3. CDR3 bases: TGTGCCAGCAGCTTGGGGGGAGGGCTCTCTGGGGCCAACGTCCTGACTTTC. It yields the protein CASSLGGGLSGANVLTF.

The chain is built from TRBV15 and TRBJ2-7; D gene ambiguous. Germline-derived CDR1 and CDR2 are LNHNV and YYDKDF (reference sequence). Trimming pared 2 bases from V and 3 bases from J, leaving 8 bases between. The CDR3 covers 13 residues. The CDR3 nucleotides are TGTGCCACCAGCAGATCCCTTTACTACGAGCAGTACTTC. It is translated as CATSRSLYYEQYF.

J is TRBJ2-1 and V is TRBV9; the match to TRBD1 covers 11 bases. V gave up 3 bases and J gave up 7 bases; unmatched junction bases: 6. CDR1 is SGDLS and CDR2 is YYNGEE in the germline V gene. The CDR3 has 15 amino acids. CDR3 sequence: CASSGRGTGGNEQFF. As DNA, the CDR3 is TGTGCCAGCAGCGGACGGGGGACAGGGGGGAATGAGCAGTTCTTC.

The chain couples TRBV5-8 to TRBJ2-7, with a tentative D call TRBD1 (7 bases). CDR1 and CDR2 (germline): SGHTS, YDEGEE. The ends were cut back, 4 bases at V and 6 bases at J, with 17 bases in the middle. There are 14 residues in the CDR3. CDR3 protein: CASSAGQSYGEQYF. DNA for the CDR3: TGTGCCAGCAGCGCGGGACAGTCGTATGGCGAGCAGTACTTC. Variable domain in full (rest from reference TRBV5-8 and TRBJ2-7): EAGVTQSPTHLIKTRGQQATLRCSPISGHTSVYWYQQALGLGLQFLLWYDEGEERNRGNFPPRFSGRQFPNYSSELNVNALELEDSALYLCASSAGQSYGEQYFGPGTRLTVT.

The J gene is TRBJ2-7, the V gene TRBV6-6; 8 bases are shared with TRBD1. V lost 5 bases and J lost 6; bases outside the gene matches: 3. The CDR3 is 12 amino acids. Germline V CDR1 and CDR2: MNHNY, SVGAGI (reference sequence). CDR3 in amino acids: CASSTGGREQYF. CDR3 sequence (DNA): TGTGCCAGCAGTACAGGGGGGCGCGAGCAGTACTTC.

The chain joins TRBV29-1 to TRBJ2-1, with TRBD1 identical over 9 bases. There are 13 residues in the CDR3. Germline V gene data show CDR1 as SQVTM and CDR2 as ANQGSEA. With V trimmed by 4 bases and J by 4 bases, 2 bases remained unmatched. The CDR3, as DNA: TGCAGCGTTGTAGGACAGGGGTACAATGAGCAGTTCTTC. Its protein product is CSVVGQGYNEQFF.

This clone is a singleton in its sample. The chain employs TRBV15 and TRBJ1-1; the match to TRBD1 covers 10 bases. V was pared by 1 base and J by 0 bases, with 5 bases of the junction left unmatched. Germline CDR1 LNHNV, CDR2 YYDKDF (reference sequence). The CDR3 length is 17 residues. CDR3 nucleotide sequence: TGTGCCACCAGCAGAGCCCGGGACAGGGGAATGAACACTGAAGCTTTCTTT. This gives the protein CATSRARDRGMNTEAFF.

This chain connects TRBV19 to TRBJ2-6; a possible D gene is TRBD2 (5 bases). The CDR3 totals 14 residues. The V gene's germline CDR1 is LNHDA and CDR2 SQIVND (reference sequence). The V end was cut by 3 bases, the J end by 4 bases, with 7 bases between. The CDR3 bases are TGTGCCAGTAGTATCCGGAGGGGGGCCAACGTCCTGACTTTC. Amino acids: CASSIRRGANVLTF.

The chain couples TRBV5-4 to TRBJ2-5; D may be TRBD1 (5 bases). Trimming cost V 1 base and J 2 bases, with 12 bases left between them. CDR1 SGHNT and CDR2 YYREEE come from the germline V gene (reference sequence). The CDR3 totals 15 residues. In nucleotides, the CDR3 is TGTGCCAGCAGCTTGACCAGGGCAGGGCAAGAGACCCAGTACTTC. It codes for CASSLTRAGQETQYF.

The chain joins TRBV6-5 to TRBJ1-4; TRBD1 matches at 9 bases. Germline V lookup: CDR1 MNHEY, CDR2 SVGAGI. This CDR3 is 16 amino acids long. Germline trimming cut 4 bases from V and 8 bases from J; bases unmatched to any gene: 11. The CDR3 DNA reads as TGTGCCAGCAGTTGGTTCTCAGGGACAGGGAGGGAAAAACTGTTTTTT. Translation gives CASSWFSGTGREKLFF.

The chain uses TRBV14 and TRBJ2-3, with 9 bases identical to TRBD1. Losses at the gene ends were 5 bases for V and 2 bases for J; bases not matched to a gene: 5. Germline V gene data show CDR1 as SGHDN and CDR2 as FVKESK. This CDR3 contains 15 residues. CDR3 nucleotide sequence: TGTGCCAGCAGCTACCGGGACAGGGACACAGATACGCAGTATTTT. Encoded protein: CASSYRDRDTDTQYF.

CDR3 loop: CAISGNSNYEQYF. CDR3 nucleotide sequence: TGTGCCATCAGTGGCAACAGCAACTACGAGCAGTACTTC. This chain links TRBV10-3 with TRBJ2-7; D gene unclear. Trimming removed 4 bases at V and 3 bases at J, with 10 bases between. The CDR3 consists of 13 residues. The V gene's germline CDR1 is ENHRY and CDR2 SYGVKD.

The rearrangement uses TRBV7-8 and TRBJ1-4; unclear D gene. The CDR3 spans 13 residues. The germline V and J ends were trimmed by 4 bases and 3 bases, with 6 bases remaining between them. Germline CDR1 and CDR2: SGHVS and FQNEAQ. The CDR3 is CASSSISNEKLFF. CDR3 nucleotide sequence: TGTGCCAGCAGCTCTATCTCTAATGAAAAACTGTTTTTT.

This chain uses TRBV29-1 with TRBJ2-3; 7 nucleotides align to TRBD1. In germline, CDR1 is SQVTM, CDR2 ANQGSEA. This CDR3 contains 12 residues. Trimming took 7 bases from V and 1 from J; bases not matched to a gene: 2. CDR3 in amino acids: CSAGTGTDTQYF. CDR3 DNA sequence: TGCAGCGCCGGGACAGGCACAGATACGCAGTATTTT.

This clone appeared once. The chain couples TRBV5-6 to TRBJ2-7; 7 nucleotides line up with TRBD1. CDR1 is SGHDT, CDR2 YYEEEE, per germline. With 4 bases clipped from V and 0 bases from J, the junction kept 7 bases outside the gene matches. The CDR3 contains 15 residues. CDR3 loop: CASSGDSQFSYEQYF. The CDR3 nucleotides read TGTGCCAGCAGCGGGGACAGCCAGTTCTCCTACGAGCAGTACTTC.